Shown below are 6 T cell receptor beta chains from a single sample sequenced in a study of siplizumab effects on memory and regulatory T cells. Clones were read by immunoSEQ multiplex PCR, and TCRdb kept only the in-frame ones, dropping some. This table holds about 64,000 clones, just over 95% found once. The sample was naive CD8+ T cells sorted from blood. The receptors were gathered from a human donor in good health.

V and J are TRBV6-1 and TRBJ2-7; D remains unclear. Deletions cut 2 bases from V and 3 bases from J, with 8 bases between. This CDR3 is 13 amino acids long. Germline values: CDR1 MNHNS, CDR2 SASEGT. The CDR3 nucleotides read TGTGCCAGCAGTGAATTTCGGTTCTACGAGCAGTACTTC. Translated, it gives CASSEFRFYEQYF.

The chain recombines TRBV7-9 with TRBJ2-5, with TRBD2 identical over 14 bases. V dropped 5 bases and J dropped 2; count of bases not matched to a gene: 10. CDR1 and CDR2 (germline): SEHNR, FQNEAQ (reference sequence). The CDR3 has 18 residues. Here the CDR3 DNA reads TGTGCCAGCAGCAAGAGGGGACTAGCGGGGGCCAATCAAGAGACCCAGTACTTC. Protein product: CASSKRGLAGANQETQYF.

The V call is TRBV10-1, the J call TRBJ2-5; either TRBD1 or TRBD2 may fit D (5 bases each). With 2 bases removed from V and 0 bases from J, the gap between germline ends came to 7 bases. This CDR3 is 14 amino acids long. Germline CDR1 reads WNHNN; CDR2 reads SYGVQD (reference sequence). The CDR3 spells CASSEGGDQETQYF. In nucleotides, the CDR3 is TGCGCCAGCAGTGAGGGGGGTGACCAAGAGACCCAGTACTTC.

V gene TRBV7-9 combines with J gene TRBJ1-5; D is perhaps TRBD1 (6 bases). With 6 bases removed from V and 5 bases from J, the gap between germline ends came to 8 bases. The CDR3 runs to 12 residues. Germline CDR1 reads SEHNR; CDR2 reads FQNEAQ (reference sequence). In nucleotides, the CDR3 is TGTGCCAGCAGTTCAGGGGATCAGCCCCAGCATTTT. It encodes CASSSGDQPQHF.

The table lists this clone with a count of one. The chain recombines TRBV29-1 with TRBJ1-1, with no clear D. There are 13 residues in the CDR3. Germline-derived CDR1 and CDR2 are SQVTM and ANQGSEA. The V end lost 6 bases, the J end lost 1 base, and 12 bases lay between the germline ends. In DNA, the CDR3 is TGCAGCGTCACGGGCTTGGGGAACACTGAAGCTTTCTTT. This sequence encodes CSVTGLGNTEAFF. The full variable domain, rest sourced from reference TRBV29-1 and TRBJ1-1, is SAVISQKPSRDICQRGTSLTIQCQVDSQVTMMFWYRQQPGQSLTLIATANQGSEATYESGFVIDKFPISRPNLTFSTLTVSNMSPEDSSIYLCSVTGLGNTEAFFGQGTRLTVV.

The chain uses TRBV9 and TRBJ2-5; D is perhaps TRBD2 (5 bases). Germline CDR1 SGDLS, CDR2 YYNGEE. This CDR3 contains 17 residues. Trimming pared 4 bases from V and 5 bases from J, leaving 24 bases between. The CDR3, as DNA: TGTGCCAGCAGCCCCGAGGGTGAGCTTAAGCCGATGGAGACCCAGTACTTC. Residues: CASSPEGELKPMETQYF. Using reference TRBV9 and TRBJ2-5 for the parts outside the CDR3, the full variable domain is DSGVTQTPKHLITATGQRVTLRCSPRSGDLSVYWYQQSLDQGLQFLIQYYNGEERAKGNILERFSAQQFPDLHSELNLSSLELGDSALYFCASSPEGELKPMETQYFGPGTRLLVL.